A selection of T cell receptor beta chains follows, all from one sample in a study of cytomegalovirus exposure and HLA in healthy donors. Only in-frame clones appear in the TCRdb table, and some are missing; sequencing was by immunoSEQ multiplex PCR. The sample includes approximately 240,000 clones, around 89% seen only once; the top ten take approximately 1%. The specimen sequenced was PBMCs. All receptors derive from a woman between 18 and 30 years old in good health and CMV-seronegative. The CDR3 runs from the conserved cysteine through the conserved F or W. The order of the fields is J gene, clone size, D gene, V gene, CDR3 DNA, CDR3 protein. D genes are given only for firm matches. Some rows mark clone size as missing; the rest say once, few, many or name a class of expanded clone.

J gene: TRBJ2-1
clone size: NA
D gene: TRBD2
V gene: TRBV19
CDR3 DNA: TGTGCCAGTACCAACGGGGGGGACTCCTACAATGAGCAGTTCTTC
CDR3 protein: CASTNGGDSYNEQFF

J gene: TRBJ2-7
clone size: NA
D gene: TRBD1
V gene: TRBV27
CDR3 DNA: TGTGCCAGCAGGCCCGGACAGGGGGCGCGACAGTACTTC
CDR3 protein: CASRPGQGARQYF

J gene: TRBJ2-2
clone size: NA
D gene: NA
V gene: TRBV7-2
CDR3 DNA: TGTGCCAGCAGCTTTTCAGTAGCGGTTAACACCGGGGAGCTGTTTTTT
CDR3 protein: CASSFSVAVNTGELFF

J gene: TRBJ1-6
clone size: NA
D gene: NA
V gene: TRBV19
CDR3 DNA: TGTGCCAGTTCGGACAGTAATTCACCCCTCCACTTT
CDR3 protein: CASSDSNSPLHF

J gene: TRBJ1-2
clone size: NA
D gene: TRBD1
V gene: TRBV19
CDR3 DNA: TGTGCCAGTAGCACCCGAAGGACAGGGGTTGCCTACACCTTC
CDR3 protein: CASSTRRTGVAYTF

J gene: TRBJ2-5
clone size: NA
D gene: TRBD1
V gene: TRBV7-2
CDR3 DNA: TGTGCCAGCAGCTTCCTGGGACAGGGGGAGACCCAGTACTTC
CDR3 protein: CASSFLGQGETQYF

J gene: TRBJ2-1
clone size: NA
D gene: NA
V gene: TRBV5-1
CDR3 DNA: TGCGCCAGCAGCCCCGGTAGCGGAACGAACTACAATGAGCAGTTCTTC
CDR3 protein: CASSPGSGTNYNEQFF

J gene: TRBJ1-5
clone size: NA
D gene: NA
V gene: TRBV18
CDR3 DNA: TGTGCCAGCTCGGGAGGGGACGGAGCAGTTCAGCCCCAGCATTTT
CDR3 protein: CASSGGDGAVQPQHF

J gene: TRBJ2-2
clone size: NA
D gene: TRBD1
V gene: TRBV7-2
CDR3 DNA: TGTGCCAGCAGCTACAGGGGGACGGGGGAGCTGTTTTTT
CDR3 protein: CASSYRGTGELFF

J gene: TRBJ1-2
clone size: NA
D gene: TRBD1
V gene: TRBV6-5
CDR3 DNA: TGTGCCAGCAGTACAGGGGCTACCATTTTTAGAGGCTACACCTTC
CDR3 protein: CASSTGATIFRGYTF

J gene: TRBJ2-1
clone size: NA
D gene: NA
V gene: TRBV12-1
CDR3 DNA: TGTGCCAGCAGCTCCGGGACTAGCGGGGCCAAATACAATGAGCAGTTCTTC
CDR3 protein: CASSSGTSGAKYNEQFF

J gene: TRBJ2-1
clone size: NA
D gene: TRBD2
V gene: TRBV7-8
CDR3 DNA: TGTGCCAGCAGCAAAAGGACTAGCGGGGGGGCGTCCTACAATGAGCAGTTCTTC
CDR3 protein: CASSKRTSGGASYNEQFF

J gene: TRBJ2-7
clone size: NA
D gene: NA
V gene: TRBV29-1
CDR3 DNA: TGCAGCGTTGCTTTTGGGGGCCTCTACGAGCAGTACTTC
CDR3 protein: CSVAFGGLYEQYF

J gene: TRBJ1-2
clone size: few
D gene: TRBD1
V gene: TRBV6-5
CDR3 DNA: TGTGCCAGCAGTTACTCGGGACAGGGAGGCTACACCTTC
CDR3 protein: CASSYSGQGGYTF